The present T cell receptor (beta chain) was sequenced within a study of CD8 T cells in ankylosing spondylitis. Study-wide points: Blood of patients with ankylosing spondylitis appeared to be characterized by a TCR beta motif of several highly homologous variants. The study looked at matched synovial fluid samples from ankylosing spondylitis patients. Disease-linked clones were reported to be significantly enriched there. Disease-linked clones, CD8+, were relatively rare in peripheral blood. Before this, some motif variants had been reported in reactive arthritis synovial fluid and blood.

A word on this clonotype: Its antigen is currently unknown.

Molecular-barcoded quantitative 5'-RACE produced these TCR beta libraries. One entry per CDR3 protein, called by TCRdb with MiXCR from the 5' RACE reads. The sample carries hundreds of thousands of distinct CDR3 sequences, about 12% recorded once. The CDR3 runs to 14 residues. In germline, CDR1 is SGHRS, CDR2 YFSETQ. V gave up 0 bases and J gave up 11 bases, with 17 bases separating them. Sample: blood, either unsorted or a sorted T cell fraction (not recorded which). This sequence was found in a male donor with ankylosing spondylitis. This chain connects TRBV5-1 to TRBJ1-1; D is possibly TRBD1 (5 bases). The CDR3 DNA follows: TGCGCCAGCAGCTTGGGGTGGGACGCCCCAACGGCTTTCTTT. It translates to CASSLGWDAPTAFF.